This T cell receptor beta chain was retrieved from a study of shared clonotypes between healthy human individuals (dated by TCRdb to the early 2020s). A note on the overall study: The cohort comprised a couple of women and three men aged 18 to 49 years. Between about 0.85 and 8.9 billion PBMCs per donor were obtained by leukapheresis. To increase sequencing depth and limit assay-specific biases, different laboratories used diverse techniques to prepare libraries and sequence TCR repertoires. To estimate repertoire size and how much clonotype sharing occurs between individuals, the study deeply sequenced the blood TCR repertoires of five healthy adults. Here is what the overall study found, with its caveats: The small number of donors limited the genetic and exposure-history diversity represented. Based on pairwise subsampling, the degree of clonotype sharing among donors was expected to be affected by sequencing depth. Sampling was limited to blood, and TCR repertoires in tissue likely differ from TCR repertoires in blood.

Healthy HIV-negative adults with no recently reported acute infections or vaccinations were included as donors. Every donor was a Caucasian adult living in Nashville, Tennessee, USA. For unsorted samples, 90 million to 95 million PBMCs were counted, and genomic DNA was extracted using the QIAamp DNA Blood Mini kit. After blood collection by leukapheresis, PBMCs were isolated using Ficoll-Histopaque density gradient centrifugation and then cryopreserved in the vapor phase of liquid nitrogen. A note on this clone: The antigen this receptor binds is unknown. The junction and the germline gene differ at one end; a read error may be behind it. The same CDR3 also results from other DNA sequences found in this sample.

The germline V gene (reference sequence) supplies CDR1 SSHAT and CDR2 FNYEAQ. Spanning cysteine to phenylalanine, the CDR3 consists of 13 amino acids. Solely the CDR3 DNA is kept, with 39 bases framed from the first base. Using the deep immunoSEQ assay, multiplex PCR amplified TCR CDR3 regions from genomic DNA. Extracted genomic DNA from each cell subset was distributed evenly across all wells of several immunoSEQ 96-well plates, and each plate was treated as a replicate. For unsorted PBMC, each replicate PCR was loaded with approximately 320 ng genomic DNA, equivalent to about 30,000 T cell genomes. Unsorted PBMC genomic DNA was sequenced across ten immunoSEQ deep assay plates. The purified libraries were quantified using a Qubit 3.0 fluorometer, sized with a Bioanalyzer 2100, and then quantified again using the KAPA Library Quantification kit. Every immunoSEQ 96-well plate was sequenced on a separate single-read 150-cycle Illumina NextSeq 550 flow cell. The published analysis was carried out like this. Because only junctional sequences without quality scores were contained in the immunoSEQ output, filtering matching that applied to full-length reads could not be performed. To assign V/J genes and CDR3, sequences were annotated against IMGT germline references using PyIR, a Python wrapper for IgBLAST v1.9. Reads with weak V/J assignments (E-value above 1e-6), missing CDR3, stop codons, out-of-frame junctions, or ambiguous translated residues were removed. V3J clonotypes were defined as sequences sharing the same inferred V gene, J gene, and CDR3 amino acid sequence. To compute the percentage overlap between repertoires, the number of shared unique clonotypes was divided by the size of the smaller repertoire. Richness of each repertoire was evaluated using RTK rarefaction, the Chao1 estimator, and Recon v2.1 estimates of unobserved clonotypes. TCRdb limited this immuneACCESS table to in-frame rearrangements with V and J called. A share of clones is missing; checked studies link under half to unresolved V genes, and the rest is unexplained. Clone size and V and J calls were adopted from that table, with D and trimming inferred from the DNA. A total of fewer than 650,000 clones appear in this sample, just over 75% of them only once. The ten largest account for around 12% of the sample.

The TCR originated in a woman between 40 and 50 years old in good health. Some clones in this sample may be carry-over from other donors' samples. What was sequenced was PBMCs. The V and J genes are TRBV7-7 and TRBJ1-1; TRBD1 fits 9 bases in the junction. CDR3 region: CASSLDRGTEAFF. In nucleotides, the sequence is TGTGCTAGCAGCTTAGACAGGGGGACTGAAGCTTTCTTT.